The next 27 T cell receptor beta chains were all read from a single sample in a study of shared clonotypes between healthy human individuals. Sequencing used immunoSEQ multiplex PCR; TCRdb keeps in-frame clones, though not all of them. This repertoire shows over 2 million clones, 85% to 95% found once; its top ten account for around 0.13%. The material sequenced was naive CD4+ T cells sorted from blood. Subset reported: CD45RA+ positively selected. Receptors were obtained from a young man in good health.

The CDR3 reads CASSVETVSNTEAFF. CDR3 sequence (DNA): TGTGCCAGCAGTGTCGAAACAGTAAGCAACACTGAAGCTTTCTTT. J is TRBJ1-1 and V is TRBV2; D is undetermined. Germline V gene data show CDR1 as SNHLY and CDR2 as FYNNEI. The V and J ends lost 4 bases and 2 bases respectively, with 14 bases between them. The length of the CDR3 is 15 residues.

This chain connects TRBV4-1 to TRBJ1-2, with 8 bases identical to TRBD1. The length of the CDR3 is 15 residues. Trimming removed 2 bases from V and 4 bases from J; junction bases left unmatched: 6. From germline, CDR1 is MGHRA and CDR2 YSYEKL. CDR3 sequence (DNA): TGCGCCAGCAGCCAACCAGGGGGCGTTAGCTATGGCTACACCTTC. Translating it yields CASSQPGGVSYGYTF.

The chain is built from TRBV5-6 and TRBJ1-1; D gene uncertain. Germline loops: CDR1 SGHDT, CDR2 YYEEEE. V was pared by 4 bases and J by 1 base, with 14 bases between. CDR3 length: 15 amino acids. The CDR3: CASSADTGANTEAFF. The CDR3 DNA follows: TGTGCCAGCAGCGCAGATACCGGAGCGAACACTGAAGCTTTCTTT.

The V gene is TRBV5-4, the J gene TRBJ2-2; 11 positions match TRBD2. CDR3 length: 17 amino acids. The germline V gene has CDR1 SGHNT and CDR2 YYREEE (reference sequence). With 0 bases clipped from V and 3 bases from J, the junction kept 4 bases outside the gene matches. Here the CDR3 reads CASSLGGTSGHTGELFF. The CDR3 coding sequence is TGTGCCAGCAGCTTGGGGGGGACTAGCGGCCACACCGGGGAGCTGTTTTTT. Full variable domain (missing parts from reference TRBV5-4 and TRBJ2-2): ETGVTQSPTHLIKTRGQQVTLRCSSQSGHNTVSWYQQALGQGPQFIFQYYREEENGRGNFPPRFSGLQFPNYSSELNVNALELDDSALYLCASSLGGTSGHTGELFFGEGSRLTVL.

The gene calls are TRBV25-1 and TRBJ1-2; 7 nucleotides agree with TRBD1. CDR3 length equals 15 residues. Per germline, CDR1 MGHDK and CDR2 SYGVNS. J was trimmed by 4 bases and V by 3 bases; bases with no gene match: 8. For the CDR3, the DNA is TGTGCCAGCAGTGATTGGGACAGTTCATTCTATGGCTACACCTTC. The encoded protein is CASSDWDSSFYGYTF.

The chain has TRBV2 and TRBJ2-2; D remains unclear. CDR3 length: 12 amino acids. Germline V gives CDR1 SNHLY, CDR2 FYNNEI. Between the trimmed V and J ends, which lost 6 bases and 6 bases, there was a span of 8 bases. CDR3 nucleotide sequence: TGTGCCAGCAGCTTCAATTCCGGGGAGCTGTTTTTT. It codes for CASSFNSGELFF.

V is TRBV7-9 and J is TRBJ2-4, with D perhaps matching TRBD1 (6 bases). Germline loops: CDR1 SEHNR, CDR2 FQNEAQ (reference sequence). The V end lost 4 bases, the J end lost 4 bases, and 17 bases lay between the germline ends. This CDR3 is 16 amino acids long. The CDR3 coding sequence is TGTGCCAGCAGCTCGAGAGGGGGATACTTGAAAAACATTCAGTACTTC. It is translated as CASSSRGGYLKNIQYF.

The J gene is TRBJ2-3, the V gene TRBV29-1, with TRBD2 as a possible D gene (5 bases). Deletions cut 4 bases from V and 2 bases from J, with 13 bases between. The germline V gene has CDR1 SQVTM and CDR2 ANQGSEA. CDR3 length: 14 residues. This CDR3 reads CSVGGIENTDTQYF. The CDR3 DNA follows: TGCAGCGTTGGAGGGATAGAAAACACAGATACGCAGTATTTT.

The V and J genes are TRBV11-2 and TRBJ1-1; tentatively, D is TRBD1 (6 bases). Germline assignment: CDR1 SGHAT and CDR2 FQNNGV. The CDR3 extends over 15 amino acids. Trimming removed 8 bases from V and 1 base from J, with 17 bases in between. The CDR3 DNA follows: TGTGCCAGCTCTTCTGAGGCAGGGGCGAACACTGAAGCTTTCTTT. Its protein is CASSSEAGANTEAFF. Using reference TRBV11-2 and TRBJ1-1 for the parts outside the CDR3, the full variable domain is EAGVAQSPRYKIIEKRQSVAFWCNPISGHATLYWYQQILGQGPKLLIQFQNNGVVDDSQLPKDRFSAERLKGVDSTLKIQPAKLEDSAVYLCASSSEAGANTEAFFGQGTRLTVV.

The chain couples TRBV10-3 to TRBJ2-3; 10 bases map to TRBD2. Trimming took 7 bases from V and 4 from J; bases not matched to a gene: 5. The germline V gene encodes CDR1 ENHRY and CDR2 SYGVKD. The CDR3 covers 14 residues. CDR3: CAITGSGGSDTQYF. In DNA form, the CDR3 reads TGTGCCATCACGGGTAGCGGGGGGTCAGATACGCAGTATTTT.

The rearrangement links TRBV14 to TRBJ1-4; perhaps TRBD1 as D (5 bases). V dropped 2 bases and J dropped 11 bases, with 12 bases sitting between them. This CDR3 is built from 13 residues. Germline lookup yields CDR1 SGHDN and CDR2 FVKESK. The CDR3 coding sequence is TGTGCCAGCAGCCAACCCTCCGGGACCAAACTGTTTTTT. It yields the protein CASSQPSGTKLFF. Using reference TRBV14 and TRBJ1-4 for the parts outside the CDR3, the full variable domain is EAGVTQFPSHSVIEKGQTVTLRCDPISGHDNLYWYRRVMGKEIKFLLHFVKESKQDESGMPNNRFLAERTGGTYSTLKVQPAELEDSGVYFCASSQPSGTKLFFGSGTQLSVL.

This chain uses TRBV5-4 with TRBJ1-2; D perhaps matches TRBD1 (5 bases). The CDR3 is 13 amino acids. The V and J ends lost 2 bases and 6 bases respectively, with 11 bases between them. Per germline, CDR1 SGHNT and CDR2 YYREEE (reference sequence). This chain's CDR3 is CASSFQGVDGYTF. The CDR3 region has the DNA TGTGCCAGCAGCTTTCAGGGCGTCGATGGCTACACCTTC.

The J gene is TRBJ2-2, the V gene TRBV5-4, with 9 bases identical to TRBD1. The CDR3 length is 15 residues. CDR1 is SGHNT, CDR2 YYREEE, per germline (reference sequence). After removal of 3 bases from V and 7 bases from J, the junction contained 7 bases not matched to a gene. The CDR3 DNA is TGTGCCAGCAGCTCCCCGGGACAGGGATACGGGGAGCTGTTTTTT. Translation: CASSSPGQGYGELFF.

The chain employs TRBV7-9 and TRBJ2-5; either TRBD1 or TRBD2 may supply D (6 bases each). Germline-derived CDR1 and CDR2 are SEHNR and FQNEAQ (reference sequence). The CDR3 has 15 amino acids. V shed 2 bases and J shed 4 bases, with 14 bases lying between them. The CDR3 nucleotides read TGTGCCAGCAGCTTAAGTCTAGGAGGGGGAGAGACCCAGTACTTC. As protein: CASSLSLGGGETQYF.

This chain's CDR3 is CASSRDHNEQFF. Written as DNA, the CDR3 is TGTGCCAGCAGCCGGGACCACAATGAGCAGTTCTTC. The chain has TRBV25-1 and TRBJ2-1; D possibly uses TRBD1 or TRBD2 (5 bases each). The V gene's germline CDR1 is MGHDK and CDR2 SYGVNS. V was cut by 6 bases and J by 5 bases, with 8 bases left in between. There are 12 residues in the CDR3.

The chain links TRBV5-6 to TRBJ2-5; 11 bases align to TRBD2. The CDR3 has 16 amino acids. Germline CDR1 reads SGHDT; CDR2 reads YYEEEE. Trimming at V came to 0 bases and at J to 2 bases, leaving 3 bases not matched to a gene. As DNA, the CDR3 is TGTGCCAGCAGCTTGGGGGGACTAGCGGTTCAAGAGACCCAGTACTTC. Translation: CASSLGGLAVQETQYF.

The chain combines TRBV19 with TRBJ2-7, with 8 bases aligning to TRBD1. Trimming took 3 bases from V and 6 from J; bases not matched to a gene: 13. Germline V gives CDR1 LNHDA, CDR2 SQIVND (reference sequence). The CDR3 spans 16 residues. For the CDR3, the DNA is TGTGCCAGTAGTATCGGCAGGGGGCGCCCCTTTGGCGAGCAGTACTTC. It encodes CASSIGRGRPFGEQYF.

The CDR3 nucleotides read TGTGCCAGCAGCTTAGGAGGGGGCGGCTACACCTTC. The encoded protein is CASSLGGGGYTF. The rearrangement uses TRBV11-1 and TRBJ1-2; 7 bases match TRBD1. This CDR3 has 12 residues. Germline loops: CDR1 SGHAT, CDR2 FQDESV (reference sequence). Trimming at V came to 1 base and at J to 8 bases, leaving 1 base not matched to a gene. The complete variable domain, with remaining parts taken from reference TRBV11-1 and TRBJ1-2, reads EAEVAQSPRYKITEKSQAVAFWCDPISGHATLYWYRQILGQGPELLVQFQDESVVDDSQLPKDRFSAERLKGVDSTLKIQPAELGDSAMYLCASSLGGGGYTFGSGTRLTVV.

This clone was observed a single time. Other DNA sequences in this sample translate to the same CDR3. V and J are TRBV6-5 and TRBJ2-2; D is unresolved. Germline CDR1 is MNHEY and CDR2 is SVGAGI. V lost 4 bases and J 3 bases, leaving 3 bases between the germline ends. The CDR3 is 12 residues long. The chain's CDR3 is CASSSDTGELFF. Here the CDR3 DNA reads TGTGCCAGCAGTTCTGACACCGGGGAGCTGTTTTTT.

The chain employs TRBV30 and TRBJ2-7, with 8 bases fitting TRBD1. The V and J ends lost 7 bases and 2 bases, in that order; junction bases with no gene match: 4. This CDR3 is built from 12 residues. CDR1 and CDR2 (germline): GTSNPN, SVGIG (reference sequence). In DNA form, the CDR3 reads TGTGCCTCAAAACAGGGGGCCTACGAGCAGTACTTC. Its protein is CASKQGAYEQYF.

V gene TRBV9 combines with J gene TRBJ2-7; no definite D call. CDR3 length: 14 amino acids. Trimming stripped 0 bases from V and 2 bases from J, with 9 bases between. Germline V gene sequence: CDR1 SGDLS, CDR2 YYNGEE. CDR3 in amino acids: CASSVDLLTYEQYF. CDR3 DNA: TGTGCCAGCAGCGTAGACCTCCTTACCTACGAGCAGTACTTC.

The chain employs TRBV15 and TRBJ2-2; perhaps TRBD2 as D (6 bases). This CDR3 is 15 amino acids long. Germline CDR1 and CDR2: LNHNV and YYDKDF (reference sequence). V was cut by 7 bases and J by 6 bases, with 18 bases left in between. In nucleotides, the CDR3 is TGTGCCACCACGTCGTTCGGGAGTGGGGCCGGGGAGCTGTTTTTT. Translating it yields CATTSFGSGAGELFF.

The chain carries TRBV7-2 and TRBJ1-2; D is perhaps TRBD1 (5 bases). The CDR3 is 14 residues long. Germline V gene sequence: CDR1 SGHTA, CDR2 FQGNSA. V lost 0 bases, J lost 8 bases, and 13 bases lay in between. The CDR3 protein is CASSLAAQGTGYTF. DNA for the CDR3: TGTGCCAGCAGCTTAGCTGCCCAGGGCACCGGCTACACCTTC.

V usage is TRBV4-1 and J usage is TRBJ2-1, with 10 nucleotides matching TRBD2. Germline lookup yields CDR1 MGHRA and CDR2 YSYEKL. There are 19 residues in the CDR3. The J segment lost 3 bases and the V segment lost 3 bases, leaving 14 bases of the junction unmatched. Here the CDR3 reads CASSHGLAAKGPFYNEQFF. The CDR3 region has the DNA TGCGCCAGCAGCCACGGACTAGCGGCCAAAGGCCCTTTCTACAATGAGCAGTTCTTC.

The CDR3 loop reads CASSQDAAASYNEQFF. The CDR3 nucleotides are TGTGCCAGCAGCCAAGACGCAGCCGCCTCCTACAATGAGCAGTTCTTC. The V and J genes are TRBV4-2 and TRBJ2-1; the D is unclear. The V end was cut by 0 bases, the J end by 0 bases, with 9 bases between. Per the germline V gene, CDR1 is LGHNA and CDR2 is YNFKEQ. The CDR3 extends over 16 amino acids.

This chain links TRBV6-1 with TRBJ2-7, with TRBD1 matching over 7 bases. CDR3 size: 15 residues. Germline assignment: CDR1 MNHNS and CDR2 SASEGT. Trimming at V came to 6 bases and at J to 6 bases, leaving 14 bases not matched to a gene. The CDR3: CASRTGSGNNGEQYF. The CDR3 region has the DNA TGTGCCAGCAGGACAGGGTCAGGGAACAACGGCGAGCAGTACTTC.

This sequence joins TRBV6-5 and TRBJ1-6; no clear D gene. V lost 2 bases and J 7 bases, leaving 12 bases between the germline ends. The CDR3 length is 15 residues. Germline V gives CDR1 MNHEY, CDR2 SVGAGI. CDR3: CASSYNGKPNSPLHF. CDR3 coding DNA: TGTGCCAGCAGTTACAATGGCAAGCCGAATTCACCCCTCCACTTT.